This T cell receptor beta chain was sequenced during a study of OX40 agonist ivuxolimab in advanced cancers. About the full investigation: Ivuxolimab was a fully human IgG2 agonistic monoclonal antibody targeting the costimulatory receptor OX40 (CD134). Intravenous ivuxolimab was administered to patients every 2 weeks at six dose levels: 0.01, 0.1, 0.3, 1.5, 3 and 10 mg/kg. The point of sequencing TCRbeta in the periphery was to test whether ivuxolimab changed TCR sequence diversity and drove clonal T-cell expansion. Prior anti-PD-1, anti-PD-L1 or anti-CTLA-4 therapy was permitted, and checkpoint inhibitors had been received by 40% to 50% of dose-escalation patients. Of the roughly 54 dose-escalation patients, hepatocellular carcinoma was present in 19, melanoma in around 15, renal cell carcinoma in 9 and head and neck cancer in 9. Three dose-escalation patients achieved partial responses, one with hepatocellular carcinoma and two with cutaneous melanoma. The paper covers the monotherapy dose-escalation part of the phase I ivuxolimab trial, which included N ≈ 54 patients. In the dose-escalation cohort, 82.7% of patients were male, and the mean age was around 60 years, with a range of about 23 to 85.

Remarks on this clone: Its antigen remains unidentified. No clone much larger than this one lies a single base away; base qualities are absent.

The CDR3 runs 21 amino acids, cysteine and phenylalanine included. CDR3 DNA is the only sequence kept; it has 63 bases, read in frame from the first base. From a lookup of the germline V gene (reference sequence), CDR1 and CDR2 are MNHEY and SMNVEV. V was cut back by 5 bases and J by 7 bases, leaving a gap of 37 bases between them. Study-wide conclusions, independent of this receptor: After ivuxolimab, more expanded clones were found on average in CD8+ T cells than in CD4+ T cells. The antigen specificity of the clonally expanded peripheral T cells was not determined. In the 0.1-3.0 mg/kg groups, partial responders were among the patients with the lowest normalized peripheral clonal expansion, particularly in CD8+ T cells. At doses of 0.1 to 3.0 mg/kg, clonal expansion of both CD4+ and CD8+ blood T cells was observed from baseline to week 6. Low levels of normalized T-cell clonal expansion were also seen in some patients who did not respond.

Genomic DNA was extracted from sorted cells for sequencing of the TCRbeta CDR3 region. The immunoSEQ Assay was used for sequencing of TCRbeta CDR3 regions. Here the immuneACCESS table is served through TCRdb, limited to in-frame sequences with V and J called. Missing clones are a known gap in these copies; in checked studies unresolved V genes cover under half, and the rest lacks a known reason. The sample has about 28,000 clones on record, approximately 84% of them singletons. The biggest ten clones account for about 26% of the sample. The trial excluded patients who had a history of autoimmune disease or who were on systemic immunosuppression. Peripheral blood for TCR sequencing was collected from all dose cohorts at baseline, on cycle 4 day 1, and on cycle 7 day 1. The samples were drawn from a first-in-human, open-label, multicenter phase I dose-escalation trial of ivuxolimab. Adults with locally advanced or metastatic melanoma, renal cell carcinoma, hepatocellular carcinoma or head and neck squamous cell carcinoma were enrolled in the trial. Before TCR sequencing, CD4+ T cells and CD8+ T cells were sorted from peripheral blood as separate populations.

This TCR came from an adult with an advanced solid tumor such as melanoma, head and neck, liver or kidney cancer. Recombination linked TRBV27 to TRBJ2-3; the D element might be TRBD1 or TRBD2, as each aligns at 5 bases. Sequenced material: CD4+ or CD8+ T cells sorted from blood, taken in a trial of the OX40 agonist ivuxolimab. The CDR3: CASSPPPGLSQNGMSRNTQYF. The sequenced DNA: TGTGCCAGCAGTCCCCCCCCGGGGCTCTCGCAGAACGGCATGTCTCGAAATACGCAGTATTTT.